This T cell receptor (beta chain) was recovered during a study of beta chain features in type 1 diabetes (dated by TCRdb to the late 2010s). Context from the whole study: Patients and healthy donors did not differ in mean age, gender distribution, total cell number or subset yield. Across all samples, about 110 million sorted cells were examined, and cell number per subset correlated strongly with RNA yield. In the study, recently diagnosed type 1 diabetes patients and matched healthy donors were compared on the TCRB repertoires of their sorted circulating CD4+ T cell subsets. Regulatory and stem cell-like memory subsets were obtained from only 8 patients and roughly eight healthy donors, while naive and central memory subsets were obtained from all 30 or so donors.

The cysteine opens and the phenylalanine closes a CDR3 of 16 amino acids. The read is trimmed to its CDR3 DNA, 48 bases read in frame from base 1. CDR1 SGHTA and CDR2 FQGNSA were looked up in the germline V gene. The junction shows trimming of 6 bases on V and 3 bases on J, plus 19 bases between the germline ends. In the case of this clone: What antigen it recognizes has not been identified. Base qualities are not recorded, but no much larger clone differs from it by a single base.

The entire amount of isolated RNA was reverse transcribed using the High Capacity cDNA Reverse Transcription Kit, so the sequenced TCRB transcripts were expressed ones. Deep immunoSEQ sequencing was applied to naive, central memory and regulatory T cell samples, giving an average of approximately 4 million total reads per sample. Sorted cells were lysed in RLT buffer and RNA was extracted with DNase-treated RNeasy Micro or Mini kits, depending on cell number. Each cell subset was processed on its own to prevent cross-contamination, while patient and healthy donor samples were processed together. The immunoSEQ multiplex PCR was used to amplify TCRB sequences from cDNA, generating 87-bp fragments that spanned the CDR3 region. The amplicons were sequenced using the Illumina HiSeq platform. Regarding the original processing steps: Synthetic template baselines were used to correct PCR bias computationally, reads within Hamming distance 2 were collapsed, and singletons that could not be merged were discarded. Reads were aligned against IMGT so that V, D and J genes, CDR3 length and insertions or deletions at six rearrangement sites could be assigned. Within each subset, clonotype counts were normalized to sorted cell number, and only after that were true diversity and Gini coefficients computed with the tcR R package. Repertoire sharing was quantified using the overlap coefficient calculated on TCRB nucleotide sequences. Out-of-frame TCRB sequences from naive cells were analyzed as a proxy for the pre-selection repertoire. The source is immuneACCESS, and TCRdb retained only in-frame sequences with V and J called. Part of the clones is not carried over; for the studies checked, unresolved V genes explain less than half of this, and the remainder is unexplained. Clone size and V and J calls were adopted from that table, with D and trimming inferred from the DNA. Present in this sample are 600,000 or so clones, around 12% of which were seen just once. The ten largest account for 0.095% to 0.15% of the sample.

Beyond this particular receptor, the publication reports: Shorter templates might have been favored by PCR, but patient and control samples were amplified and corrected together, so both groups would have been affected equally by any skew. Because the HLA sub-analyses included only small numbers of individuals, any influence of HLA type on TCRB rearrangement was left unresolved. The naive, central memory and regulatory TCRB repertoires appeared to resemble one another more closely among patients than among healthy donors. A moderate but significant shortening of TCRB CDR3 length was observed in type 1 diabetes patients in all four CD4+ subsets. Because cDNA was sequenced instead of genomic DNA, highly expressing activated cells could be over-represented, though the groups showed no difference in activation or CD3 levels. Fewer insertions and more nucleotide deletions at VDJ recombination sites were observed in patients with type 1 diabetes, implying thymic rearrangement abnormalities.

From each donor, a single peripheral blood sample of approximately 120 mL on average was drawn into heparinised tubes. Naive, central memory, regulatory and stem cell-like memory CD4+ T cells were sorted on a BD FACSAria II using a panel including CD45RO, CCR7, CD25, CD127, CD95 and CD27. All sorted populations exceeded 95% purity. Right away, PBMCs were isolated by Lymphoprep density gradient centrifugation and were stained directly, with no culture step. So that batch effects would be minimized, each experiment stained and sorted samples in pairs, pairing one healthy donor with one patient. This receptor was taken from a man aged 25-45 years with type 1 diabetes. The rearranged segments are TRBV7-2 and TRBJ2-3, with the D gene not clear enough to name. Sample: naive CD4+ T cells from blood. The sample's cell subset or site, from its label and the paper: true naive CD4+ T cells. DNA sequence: TGTGCCAGCAGGCCTCCCCGAGAGGTAGTTACAGATACGCAGTATTTT. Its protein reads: CASRPPREVVTDTQYF.